This T cell receptor (beta chain) was identified during a study of T cell responses to AZD1222 COVID-19 vaccine. Overall study findings and caveats: Donors were largely white British and mainly female; clonal diversity was possibly underestimated. With dominance at 160-218 and 743-854, vaccine-associated CD4 TCRs spanned spike. No day 14 peak samples; only post-peak repertoires were characterized.

Some clones are missing from TCRdb's copy, which holds only in-frame ones; the method was immunoSEQ multiplex PCR. The table lists 95,000 to 100,000 clones, roughly 84% of them singletons. V shed 5 bases and J shed 6 bases, with 9 bases lying between them. The CDR3 length is 12 residues. As concerns this clone: The target antigen is unknown.

The rearrangement links TRBV12-3 or TRBV12-4 to TRBJ2-3, with D uncertain. Sequencing was performed on peripheral blood, taken 28 days after the second AZD1222 dose. The origin of this receptor is an adult who received the AZD1222 COVID-19 vaccine. CDR3 DNA sequence: TGTGCCAGCAGTCCCTCGGGCGATACGCAGTATTTT. The encoded protein is CASSPSGDTQYF.